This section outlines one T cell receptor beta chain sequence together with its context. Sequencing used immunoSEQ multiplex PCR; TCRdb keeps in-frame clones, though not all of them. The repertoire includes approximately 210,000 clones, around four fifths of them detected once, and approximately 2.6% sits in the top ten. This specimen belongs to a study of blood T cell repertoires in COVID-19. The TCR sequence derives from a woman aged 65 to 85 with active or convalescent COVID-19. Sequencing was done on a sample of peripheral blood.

The CDR3 protein is CASSLRRGYLKRGTDTQYF. CDR3 nucleotides: TGTGCCAGCAGCTTGCGTCGGGGTTACCTAAAGAGGGGCACAGATACGCAGTATTTT. This chain uses TRBV5-8 with TRBJ2-3, with D possibly being TRBD2 (5 bases). Germline CDR1 is SGHTS and CDR2 is YDEGEE. V lost 1 base to trimming and J lost 1 base, with 22 bases between them. The CDR3 consists of 19 residues.